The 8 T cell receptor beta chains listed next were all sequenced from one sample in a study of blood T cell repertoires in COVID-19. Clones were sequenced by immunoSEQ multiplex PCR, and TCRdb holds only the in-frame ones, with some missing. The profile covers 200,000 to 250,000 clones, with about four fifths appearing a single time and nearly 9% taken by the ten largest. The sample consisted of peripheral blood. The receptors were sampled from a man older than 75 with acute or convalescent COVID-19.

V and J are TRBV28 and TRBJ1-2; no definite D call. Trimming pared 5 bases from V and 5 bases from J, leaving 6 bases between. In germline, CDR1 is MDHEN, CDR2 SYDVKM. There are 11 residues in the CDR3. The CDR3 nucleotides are TGTGCCAGCAGTGAGCAATATGGCTACACCTTC. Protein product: CASSEQYGYTF.

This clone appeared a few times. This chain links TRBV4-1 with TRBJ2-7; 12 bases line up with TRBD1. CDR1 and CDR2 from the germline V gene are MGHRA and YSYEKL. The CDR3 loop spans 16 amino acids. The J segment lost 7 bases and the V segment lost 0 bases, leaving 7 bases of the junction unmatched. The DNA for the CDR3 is TGCGCCAGCAGCCAAGATCGGGACAGGGGGCTGTGGGAGCAGTACTTC. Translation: CASSQDRDRGLWEQYF.

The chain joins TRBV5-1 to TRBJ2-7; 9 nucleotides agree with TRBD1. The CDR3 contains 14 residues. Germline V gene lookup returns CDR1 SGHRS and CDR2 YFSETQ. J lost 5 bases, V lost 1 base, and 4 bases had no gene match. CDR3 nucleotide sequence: TGCGCCAGCAGCTTGCGACGGACAGGGGACGAGCAGTACTTC. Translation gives CASSLRRTGDEQYF.

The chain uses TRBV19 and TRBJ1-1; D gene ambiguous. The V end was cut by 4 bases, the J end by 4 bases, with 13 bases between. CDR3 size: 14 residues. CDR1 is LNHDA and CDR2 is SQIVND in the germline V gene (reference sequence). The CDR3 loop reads CASSTPGWSTEAFF. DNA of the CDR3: TGTGCCAGTAGTACCCCGGGTTGGAGCACTGAAGCTTTCTTT.

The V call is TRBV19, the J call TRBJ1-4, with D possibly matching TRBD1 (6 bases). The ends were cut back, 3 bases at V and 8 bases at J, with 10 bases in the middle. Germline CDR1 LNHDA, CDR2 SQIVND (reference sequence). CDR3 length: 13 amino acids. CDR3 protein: CASSIGGREKLFF. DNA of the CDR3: TGTGCCAGTAGTATTGGGGGCCGGGAAAAACTGTTTTTT.

CDR3 sequence reads: CASIDEGTEAFF. The CDR3 DNA sequence: TGTGCCAGTATCGATGAGGGTACTGAAGCTTTCTTT. The genes are TRBV19 and TRBJ1-1; D gene ambiguous. V was pared by 7 bases and J by 5 bases, with 11 bases between. The CDR3 covers 12 residues. Germline V gives CDR1 LNHDA, CDR2 SQIVND (reference sequence).

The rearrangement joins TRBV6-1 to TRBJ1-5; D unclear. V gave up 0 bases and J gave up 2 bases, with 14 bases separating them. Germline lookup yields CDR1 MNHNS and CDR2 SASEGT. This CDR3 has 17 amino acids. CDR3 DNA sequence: TGTGCCAGCAGTGAAGCGATAAAGGCTCGGGGCAATCAGCCCCAGCATTTT. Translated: CASSEAIKARGNQPQHF.

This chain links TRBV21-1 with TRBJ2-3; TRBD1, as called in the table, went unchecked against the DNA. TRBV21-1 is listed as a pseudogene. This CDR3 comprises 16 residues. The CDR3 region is CASSKEAGDVADTQYF. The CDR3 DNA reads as TGTGCCAGCAGCAAAGAGGCAGGGGATGTCGCAGATACGCAGTATTTT.